The 25 T cell receptor beta chains given below trace back to one sample, sequenced in a study of blood T cell repertoires in COVID-19. TCRdb's table, derived via immunoSEQ multiplex PCR, lists solely in-frame clones and lacks some. The repertoire holds over 45,000 clones, with more than 70% as singletons. Source material: peripheral blood. All receptors come from a man aged 55 to 70 with acute or convalescent COVID-19.

CDR3 loop: CASSLADREYQETQYF. The CDR3 bases are TGTGCCAGCAGCTTAGCGGACAGGGAGTACCAAGAGACCCAGTACTTC. The J gene is TRBJ2-5, the V gene TRBV7-9; 8 bases are shared with TRBD1. CDR3 length equals 16 residues. V lost 0 bases to trimming and J lost 0 bases; unmatched junction nucleotides: 3. Germline assignment: CDR1 SEHNR and CDR2 FQNEAQ (reference sequence).

This clone was observed a few times. This chain joins TRBV3-1 (or the pseudogene TRBV3-2) and TRBJ2-3; 8 bases line up with TRBD2. The germline gives CDR1 LGHDT, CDR2 YNNKEL (reference sequence). The V and J ends lost 2 bases and 2 bases, in that order; junction bases with no gene match: 3. This CDR3 has 15 amino acids. CDR3 sequence: CASSQTSGYTDTQYF. In DNA form, the CDR3 reads TGTGCCAGCAGCCAAACTAGCGGCTACACAGATACGCAGTATTTT.

The chain is built from TRBV19 and TRBJ2-6; D is uncertain. CDR3 length: 15 amino acids. Deletions cut 4 bases from V and 5 bases from J, with 12 bases between. Germline V CDR1 and CDR2: LNHDA, SQIVND (reference sequence). The CDR3 sequence: CASSTRISRANVLTF. As DNA, the CDR3 is TGTGCCAGTAGTACCAGGATCTCCAGGGCCAACGTCCTGACTTTC.

The chain uses TRBV19 and TRBJ2-3; TRBD1 matches at 9 bases. The CDR3 runs to 14 residues. Trimming took 3 bases from V and 4 from J; bases not matched to a gene: 2. Germline CDR1 reads LNHDA; CDR2 reads SQIVND (reference sequence). CDR3 sequence reads: CASSIGQGPDTQYF. DNA of the CDR3: TGTGCCAGTAGTATCGGACAGGGGCCAGATACGCAGTATTTT.

DNA for the CDR3: TGTGCCAGCGGAAGACTAGCCAATGAGCAGTTCTTC. The encoded protein is CASGRLANEQFF. The rearrangement uses TRBV2 and TRBJ2-1, with 7 positions matching TRBD2. This CDR3 has 12 amino acids. The V and J ends lost 8 bases and 6 bases, in that order; junction bases with no gene match: 4. Germline assignment: CDR1 SNHLY and CDR2 FYNNEI.

This chain uses TRBV6-5 with TRBJ1-5, with a tentative D call TRBD1 (5 bases). Germline V CDR1 and CDR2: MNHEY, SVGAGI. V was cut by 8 bases and J by 3 bases, with 14 bases left in between. The CDR3 consists of 14 residues. The CDR3 nucleotides are TGTGCCAGCCTCCCGACAGATCCCAATCAGCCCCAGCATTTT. Translated, it gives CASLPTDPNQPQHF.

This chain connects TRBV9 to TRBJ2-5; D is possibly TRBD1 (6 bases). The germline gives CDR1 SGDLS, CDR2 YYNGEE. Trimming cost V 4 bases and J 2 bases, with 15 bases left between them. The CDR3 is 15 amino acids. CDR3 region: CASSSGTNWQETQYF. CDR3 nucleotides: TGTGCCAGCAGCTCAGGGACAAATTGGCAAGAGACCCAGTACTTC.

J is TRBJ2-7 and V is TRBV4-2; the match to TRBD2 covers 10 bases. The CDR3 spans 16 residues. The V gene's germline CDR1 is LGHNA and CDR2 YNFKEQ. V lost 5 bases to trimming and J lost 2 bases; unmatched junction nucleotides: 9. CDR3 residues: CASSLIAGGPPYEQYF. The DNA of the CDR3 is TGTGCCAGCAGCTTAATAGCGGGGGGTCCGCCCTACGAGCAGTACTTC.

This rearrangement joins TRBV5-1 to TRBJ1-3; D remains unclear. From germline, CDR1 is SGHRS and CDR2 YFSETQ. The CDR3 is 15 residues long. V was cut by 4 bases and J by 3 bases, with 14 bases left in between. The CDR3 DNA is TGCGCCAGCAGCACCGGACGGGGTGGTGGAAACACCATATATTTT. It codes for CASSTGRGGGNTIYF. Full variable domain (missing parts from reference TRBV5-1 and TRBJ1-3): KAGVTQTPRYLIKTRGQQVTLSCSPISGHRSVSWYQQTPGQGLQFLFEYFSETQRNKGNFPGRFSGRQFSNSRSEMNVSTLELGDSALYLCASSTGRGGGNTIYFGEGSWLTVV.

This chain's CDR3 is CASSSLETQYF. The DNA of the CDR3 is TGTGCCAGCAGCTCACTGGAGACCCAGTACTTC. The chain recombines TRBV5-8 with TRBJ2-5; D gene uncertain. Trimming cost V 3 bases and J 5 bases, with 5 bases left between them. The CDR3 covers 11 residues. Germline V gives CDR1 SGHTS, CDR2 YDEGEE. Drawing the rest from reference TRBV5-8 and TRBJ2-5, the complete variable domain is EAGVTQSPTHLIKTRGQQATLRCSPISGHTSVYWYQQALGLGLQFLLWYDEGEERNRGNFPPRFSGRQFPNYSSELNVNALELEDSALYLCASSSLETQYFGPGTRLLVL.

This clone has only a few counts. The V gene is TRBV6-6, the J gene TRBJ1-2; TRBD1 is a possible D gene (6 bases). The CDR3 contains 13 residues. Germline V lookup: CDR1 MNHNY, CDR2 SVGAGI (reference sequence). V lost 5 bases to trimming and J lost 3 bases, with 10 bases between them. The CDR3 nucleotides read TGTGCCAGCAGTGCCCACAGGGACTATGGCTACACCTTC. It translates to CASSAHRDYGYTF.

The chain recombines TRBV5-6 with TRBJ2-5; 7 bases fit TRBD1. The CDR3 extends over 13 amino acids. CDR1 and CDR2 (germline): SGHDT, YYEEEE. With 4 bases clipped from V and 0 bases from J, the junction kept 0 bases outside the gene matches. CDR3 DNA sequence: TGTGCCAGCAGCGGGACAGACCAAGAGACCCAGTACTTC. It yields the protein CASSGTDQETQYF.

The chain carries TRBV14 and TRBJ1-2; a weak D match, TRBD1 (6 bases). The V and J ends lost 2 bases and 6 bases respectively, with 16 bases between them. The CDR3 runs to 15 residues. CDR1 is SGHDN, CDR2 FVKESK, per germline. This CDR3 reads CASSQNPYRVDGYTF. CDR3 coding DNA: TGTGCCAGCAGCCAAAACCCCTACAGGGTCGATGGCTACACCTTC.

This clone occurred many times. The rearrangement links TRBV9 to TRBJ2-5; perhaps TRBD1 as D (5 bases). CDR1 and CDR2 from the germline V gene are SGDLS and YYNGEE. V gave up 2 bases and J gave up 5 bases, with 19 bases separating them. This CDR3 is built from 16 residues. CDR3 amino acids: CASSVTQGLVGETQYF. CDR3 sequence (DNA): TGTGCCAGCAGCGTTACCCAGGGCCTGGTTGGGGAGACCCAGTACTTC.

A single count supports this clone. This sequence joins TRBV2 and TRBJ2-7, with D possibly TRBD2 on 6 matching bases. CDR1 and CDR2 from the germline V gene are SNHLY and FYNNEI. The CDR3 is made up of 14 amino acids. V lost 1 base, J lost 0 bases, and 7 bases lay in between. The CDR3 sequence: CASSEGRGSYEQYF. CDR3 coding DNA: TGTGCCAGCAGTGAAGGGCGGGGCTCCTACGAGCAGTACTTC.

Only a few counts were recorded for this clone. This chain joins TRBV5-1 and TRBJ2-7; possibly TRBD2 for D (5 bases). The germline V gene has CDR1 SGHRS and CDR2 YFSETQ. CDR3 length: 15 residues. Trimming stripped 4 bases from V and 7 bases from J, with 21 bases between. CDR3 residues: CASSAWTGPSGEQYF. In DNA, the CDR3 is TGCGCCAGCAGCGCCTGGACTGGGCCCTCGGGTGAGCAGTACTTC.

V usage is TRBV19 and J usage is TRBJ1-5, with TRBD1 identical over 10 bases. The ends lost 6 bases at V and 8 bases at J; junction bases unmatched: 7. Per germline, CDR1 LNHDA and CDR2 SQIVND (reference sequence). The length of the CDR3 is 14 residues. The CDR3 protein is CASSRTGGVEPQHF. The CDR3 DNA reads TGTGCCAGTAGCCGGACAGGGGGAGTGGAGCCCCAGCATTTT.

This chain joins TRBV19 and TRBJ1-2; D may be TRBD1 (5 bases). Germline V gene data show CDR1 as LNHDA and CDR2 as SQIVND (reference sequence). CDR3 length: 15 amino acids. Trimming removed 6 bases at V and 4 bases at J, with 18 bases between. CDR3 nucleotide sequence: TGTGCCAGTAGCTCCGGGACTCAAGCATTCTATGGCTACACCTTC. Translated, it gives CASSSGTQAFYGYTF.

This rearrangement joins TRBV24-1 to TRBJ2-5, with 12 bases matching TRBD1. The CDR3 has 17 residues. V shed 9 bases and J 5 bases; nucleotides not matched to a gene: 15. CDR1 is KGHDR and CDR2 is SFDVKD in the germline V gene. Here the CDR3 DNA reads TGTGCCACCGGGACAGGGGGCGCATTAGACGGCGGGGAGACCCAGTACTTC. This translates into CATGTGGALDGGETQYF.

V is TRBV28 and J is TRBJ2-6; 9 nucleotides align to TRBD1. The CDR3 contains 16 residues. V trimming: 5 bases; J trimming: 0 bases; junction bases outside the gene matches: 2. The germline V gene has CDR1 MDHEN and CDR2 SYDVKM. The CDR3 spells CASSGQGPSGANVLTF. The DNA of the CDR3 is TGTGCCAGCAGTGGACAGGGGCCCTCTGGGGCCAACGTCCTGACTTTC.

The V gene is TRBV18, the J gene TRBJ1-1; D is ambiguous. V was shortened by 6 bases and J by 1 base, with 12 bases between the two germline ends. The CDR3 is 14 residues long. Per the germline V gene, CDR1 is KGHSH and CDR2 is LQKENI. The chain's CDR3 is CASSPEVGNTEAFF. CDR3 nucleotides: TGTGCCAGCTCCCCGGAGGTGGGGAACACTGAAGCTTTCTTT.

The chain uses TRBV11-2 and TRBJ2-7; possible D gene TRBD1, 7 bases. The CDR3 is 16 residues long. Germline lookup yields CDR1 SGHAT and CDR2 FQNNGV. Trimming pared 5 bases from V and 1 base from J, leaving 18 bases between. The CDR3 is CASSPESAGGSYEQYF. CDR3 sequence (DNA): TGTGCCAGCAGCCCAGAGTCGGCAGGGGGGTCCTACGAGCAGTACTTC.

The chain employs TRBV9 and TRBJ2-7, with 8 bases lining up with TRBD1. V shed 2 bases and J 3 bases; nucleotides not matched to a gene: 7. The CDR3 runs 15 residues. In germline, CDR1 is SGDLS, CDR2 YYNGEE. The chain's CDR3 is CASSVTGTGIYEQYF. CDR3 DNA: TGTGCCAGCAGCGTGACCGGGACAGGTATCTACGAGCAGTACTTC.

V gene TRBV15 combines with J gene TRBJ1-3; a weak D match, TRBD1 (6 bases). The V gene lost 4 bases and the J gene lost 2 bases, with 12 bases spanning the gap. The CDR3 is 15 amino acids. Germline V CDR1 and CDR2: LNHNV, YYDKDF (reference sequence). The CDR3 region has the DNA TGTGCCACCAGCACGAGAACAGGGACTGGAAACACCATATATTTT. It yields the protein CATSTRTGTGNTIYF.

The chain couples TRBV7-2 to TRBJ2-5; 10 bases map to TRBD2. The length of the CDR3 is 17 residues. CDR1 is SGHTA, CDR2 FQGNSA, per germline. V lost 3 bases to trimming and J lost 5 bases; unmatched junction nucleotides: 12. The CDR3 loop is CASSFYPGLAGVETQYF. DNA for the CDR3: TGTGCCAGCAGCTTTTACCCCGGGCTAGCGGGGGTCGAGACCCAGTACTTC.